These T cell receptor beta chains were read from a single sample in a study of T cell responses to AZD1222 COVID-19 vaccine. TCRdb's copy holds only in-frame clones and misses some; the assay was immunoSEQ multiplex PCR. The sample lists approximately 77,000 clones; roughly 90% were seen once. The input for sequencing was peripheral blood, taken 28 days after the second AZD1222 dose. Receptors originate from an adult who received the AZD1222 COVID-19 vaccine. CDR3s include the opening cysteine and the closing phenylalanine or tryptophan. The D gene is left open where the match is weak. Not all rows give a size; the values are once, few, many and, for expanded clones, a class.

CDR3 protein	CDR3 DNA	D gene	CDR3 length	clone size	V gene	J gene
CASSPRWGQGRYEQYF	TGTGCCAGCAGCCCACGATGGGGACAGGGTCGCTACGAGCAGTACTTC	TRBD1	16	NA	TRBV9	TRBJ2-7
CASSEGTDPFYGYTF	TGTGCCAGCAGTGAGGGGACAGACCCCTTCTATGGCTACACCTTC	TRBD1	15	NA	TRBV6-1	TRBJ1-2
CASSFRQGNGDYTF	TGTGCCAGCAGCTTCCGACAGGGGAATGGTGACTACACCTTC	TRBD1	14	NA	TRBV7-2	TRBJ1-2
CASREGRFYNSPLHF	TGTGCCAGTAGGGAGGGGCGCTTCTATAATTCACCCCTCCACTTT	NA	15	NA	TRBV19	TRBJ1-6
CSVSTSEYEQYF	TGCAGCGTTTCCACTAGCGAGTACGAGCAGTACTTC	TRBD2	12	NA	TRBV29-1	TRBJ2-7
CASSGDRSNYGYTF	TGTGCCAGCAGCGGGGACAGGTCTAACTATGGCTACACCTTC	TRBD1	14	NA	TRBV5-6	TRBJ1-2
CASSLDRGDYGYTF	TGTGCCAGCAGTCTCGACAGGGGCGACTATGGCTACACCTTC	TRBD1	14	NA	TRBV6-5	TRBJ1-2
CASSPDFYEKLFF	TGTGCCAGCAGTCCCGACTTCTATGAAAAACTGTTTTTT	NA	13	NA	TRBV7-2	TRBJ1-4
CASSEEYQPQHF	TGTGCCAGCAGTGAAGAATATCAGCCCCAGCATTTT	NA	12	NA	TRBV2	TRBJ1-5
CAISETGENTDTQYF	TGTGCCATCAGCGAGACAGGGGAAAACACAGATACGCAGTATTTT	TRBD1	15	NA	TRBV10-3	TRBJ2-3
CASSEAPASADTQYF	TGTGCCAGCAGTGAAGCCCCCGCTAGCGCGGATACGCAGTATTTT	NA	15	NA	TRBV6-1	TRBJ2-3
CASSTARGRNTEAFF	TGTGCCAGCAGCACCGCCAGGGGTAGGAACACTGAAGCTTTCTTT	NA	15	NA	TRBV3-1/TRBV3-2	TRBJ1-1
CASATAGTQYF	TGTGCCAGCGCCACCGCGGGGACCCAGTACTTC	NA	11	few	TRBV6-5	TRBJ2-5
CASSPVTFGANVLTF	TGTGCCAGCAGCCCCGTGACATTTGGGGCCAACGTCCTGACTTTC	NA	15	NA	TRBV3-1/TRBV3-2	TRBJ2-6
CAIRGLVNTEAFF	TGTGCCATCAGGGGACTCGTGAACACTGAAGCTTTCTTT	NA	13	NA	TRBV10-3	TRBJ1-1
CASTGLAQDTQYF	TGTGCCAGCACGGGACTAGCGCAAGATACGCAGTATTTT	TRBD2	13	NA	TRBV2	TRBJ2-3
CASSQDTASSYNEQFF	TGCGCCAGCAGCCAAGATACGGCTAGCTCCTACAATGAGCAGTTCTTC	NA	16	NA	TRBV4-3	TRBJ2-1
CASSRQGAPGNTIYF	TGTGCCAGCAGTCGACAGGGGGCGCCTGGAAACACCATATATTTT	TRBD1	15	NA	TRBV6-5	TRBJ1-3
CASSQERTGKGEAFF	TGTGCCAGCAGCCAAGAACGGACAGGGAAGGGTGAAGCTTTCTTT	TRBD1	15	NA	TRBV4-2	TRBJ1-1
CASSYRSYGNTIYF	TGTGCCAGCAGTTATCGTTCGTATGGAAACACCATATATTTT	NA	14	NA	TRBV6-5	TRBJ1-3
CASSVMVRDNNEQFF	TGCGCCAGCAGCGTAATGGTCAGGGATAACAATGAGCAGTTCTTC	NA	15	once	TRBV5-1	TRBJ2-1
CATSDPGQGREKLFF	TGTGCCACCAGTGACCCGGGACAGGGTCGGGAAAAACTGTTTTTT	TRBD1	15	NA	TRBV24-1	TRBJ1-4
CASSQDWGPDTQYF	TGCGCCAGCAGCCAAGATTGGGGTCCAGATACGCAGTATTTT	NA	14	NA	TRBV4-3	TRBJ2-3
CASSVNLRRRGEKLFF	TGTGCCAGCAGTGTTAACCTCCGGAGGCGTGGTGAAAAACTGTTTTTT	NA	16	NA	TRBV6-4	TRBJ1-4
CASSVGGTAGNTIYF	TGTGCCAGCAGCGTAGGCGGGACGGCTGGAAACACCATATATTTT	NA	15	NA	TRBV9	TRBJ1-3
CASSLSLAGVETQYF	TGTGCCAGCAGTTTAAGTCTAGCGGGAGTAGAGACCCAGTACTTC	TRBD2	15	NA	TRBV27	TRBJ2-5
CASSLELAGQGNEQFF	TGCGCCAGCAGCTTGGAACTAGCGGGCCAGGGGAATGAGCAGTTCTTC	TRBD2	16	NA	TRBV5-1	TRBJ2-1
CASTDRDEQFF	TGTGCCAGCACCGACCGGGACGAGCAGTTCTTC	NA	11	NA	TRBV27	TRBJ2-1
CASSLEGFTDTQYF	TGCGCCAGCAGCTTGGAAGGGTTCACAGATACGCAGTATTTT	NA	14	once	TRBV5-1	TRBJ2-3
CASSLGSGGGARQYF	TGTGCCAGCAGCTTGGGGTCGGGAGGGGGCGCGAGGCAGTACTTC	NA	15	NA	TRBV5-5	TRBJ2-7
CSVVETGLGQPQHF	TGCAGCGTTGTAGAGACAGGGTTAGGTCAGCCCCAGCATTTT	TRBD1	14	NA	TRBV29-1	TRBJ1-5
CASSEPLGGRGLKAFF	TGTGCCAGCAGTGAACCTTTAGGTGGCAGGGGGTTGAAAGCTTTCTTT	TRBD1	16	NA	TRBV25-1	TRBJ1-1
CASSLGTGSAQPQHF	TGTGCCAGCTCACTCGGGACAGGGTCCGCTCAGCCCCAGCATTTT	TRBD1	15	NA	TRBV18	TRBJ1-5
CASSLGGGWETQYF	TGTGCCAGCAGCTTGGGAGGGGGCTGGGAGACCCAGTACTTC	TRBD1	14	NA	TRBV5-4	TRBJ2-5
CASSTLGLPVYF	TGTGCCAGCAGCACCCTGGGACTCCCGGTGTACTTC	NA	12	NA	TRBV28	TRBJ2-5
CASNQLAPSTDTQYF	TGTGCCAGCAACCAACTAGCGCCGAGCACAGATACGCAGTATTTT	TRBD2	15	NA	TRBV6-5	TRBJ2-3
CASSEKGSREGHRNEQFF	TGTGCCAGCAGTGAAAAAGGAAGTCGGGAGGGCCATCGGAATGAGCAGTTCTTC	TRBD2	18	NA	TRBV2	TRBJ2-1
CASSPERSYEQFF	TGCGCCAGCAGCCCCGAGCGATCGTATGAGCAGTTCTTC	NA	13	NA	TRBV5-1	TRBJ2-1
CASSLSGGTYGYTF	TGTGCCAGCAGCTTATCCGGAGGTACCTATGGCTACACCTTC	NA	14	NA	TRBV7-8	TRBJ1-2
CARSCFQRVRTYEQYF	TGTGCCAGAAGCTGTTTTCAGCGGGTCCGAACCTACGAGCAGTACTTC	NA	16	NA	TRBV5-3	TRBJ2-7
CASSLRVRDRAYEQYF	TGTGCCAGCAGCTTAAGGGTACGGGACAGGGCCTACGAGCAGTACTTC	TRBD1	16	NA	TRBV7-9	TRBJ2-7
CASSPRRRGRAGELFF	TGTGCCAGCAGCCCCCGAAGAAGGGGGCGGGCCGGGGAGCTGTTTTTT	TRBD1	16	NA	TRBV7-8	TRBJ2-2
CASSLPEGPPIF	TGTGCCAGCAGCCTACCTGAGGGGCCCCCCATCTTT	NA	12	NA	TRBV7-8	TRBJ1-1
CASSYDGGPSQPQHF	TGCGCCAGCAGCTACGACGGGGGTCCAAGTCAGCCCCAGCATTTT	NA	15	NA	TRBV5-1	TRBJ1-5
CASSQGASGNTIYF	TGTGCCAGCAGCCAAGGGGCCTCTGGAAACACCATATATTTT	NA	14	NA	TRBV3-1/TRBV3-2	TRBJ1-3
CASSQDLRGAAGYGYTF	TGTGCCAGCAGCCAAGATCTCAGGGGGGCGGCGGGCTATGGCTACACCTTC	TRBD1	17	NA	TRBV3-1/TRBV3-2	TRBJ1-2
CASSGPGGAWETQYF	TGTGCCAGCAGCGGCCCTGGGGGGGCGTGGGAGACCCAGTACTTC	NA	15	NA	TRBV28	TRBJ2-5
CSVVAGLAYTDTQYF	TGCAGCGTTGTTGCAGGACTAGCCTACACAGATACGCAGTATTTT	TRBD2	15	NA	TRBV29-1	TRBJ2-3
CASSVGKGGGPYTDTQYF	TGTGCCAGCAGTGTTGGAAAAGGTGGCGGGCCCTACACAGATACGCAGTATTTT	NA	18	NA	TRBV6-1	TRBJ2-3
CASRTGTSAYNEQFF	TGTGCCAGCAGGACCGGGACTAGCGCTTACAATGAGCAGTTCTTC	TRBD2	15	NA	TRBV2	TRBJ2-1
CASSYNVGATGELFF	TGTGCCAGCAGTTATAATGTAGGAGCCACCGGGGAGCTGTTTTTT	NA	15	NA	TRBV6-5	TRBJ2-2
CASSSVGGFYEQFF	TGCGCCAGCAGCTCCGTTGGGGGATTCTATGAGCAGTTCTTC	NA	14	NA	TRBV5-1	TRBJ2-1
CASSLLLGLPYNEQFF	TGTGCCAGCAGCCTATTGCTAGGGTTACCCTACAATGAGCAGTTCTTC	NA	16	NA	TRBV7-6	TRBJ2-1
CASSPSGMYGYTF	TGTGCCAGCAGTCCGTCGGGGATGTATGGCTACACCTTC	NA	13	NA	TRBV6-2/TRBV6-3	TRBJ1-2
CATSRGQNNQPQHF	TGTGCCACCAGCAGAGGACAGAACAATCAGCCCCAGCATTTT	NA	14	NA	TRBV15	TRBJ1-5
CASSLVLAGGYPSSYEQYF	TGTGCCAGCAGCTTAGTGCTAGCGGGAGGCTATCCGAGCTCCTACGAGCAGTACTTC	TRBD2	19	NA	TRBV7-8	TRBJ2-7
CASSAGLAGATTDTQYF	TGTGCCAGCAGTGCAGGACTAGCGGGAGCCACCACAGATACGCAGTATTTT	TRBD2	17	NA	TRBV6-2/TRBV6-3	TRBJ2-3